This TCR beta chain was observed in a study of T cell changes during pregnancy in multiple sclerosis (dated by TCRdb to 2018 to 2020). Regarding the study in general: Changes in the T cell repertoire over the course of pregnancy were examined in this study in women with multiple sclerosis.

The method was the immunoSEQ multiplex PCR assay. This is the immuneACCESS table as TCRdb keeps it, with only in-frame sequences that have V and J called. A part of the clones is gone; compared with another copy, unresolved V genes explain less than half, and the rest is unexplained. In this sample the table shows about 110,000 clones, roughly nine tenths of which occur a single time. Jointly, the top ten make up over 1.5% of the sample. The germline V gene supplies CDR1 SGHTA and CDR2 FQGTGA. Unmatched junction bases come to 9, with V trimmed by 5 bases and J by 6 bases. The CDR3 holds 14 amino acids from the cysteine to the phenylalanine. The only DNA kept is the CDR3, 42 bases in frame from the first base. On this clone: The clone's antigen remains unknown. No base quality values were provided; no much bigger clone lies one nucleotide off.

This sequence uses TRBV7-3 and TRBJ1-2, with TRBD1 identical over 7 junction bases. The sample here was peripheral blood, taken before pregnancy. The clonotype was recovered from a female donor with multiple sclerosis, enrolled in a pregnancy study. The base sequence is TGTGCCAGCAGCGCCTCCTCCGGGACAGATGGCTACACCTTC. Protein translation: CASSASSGTDGYTF.